The next 30 T cell receptor beta chains were all read from a single sample in a study of T cell repertoires in cytomegalovirus infection. One entry per CDR3 protein results from TCRdb running MiXCR on the reads. The table records some 300,000 distinct CDR3 sequences, around 15% of them present only once. The sample consisted of PBMCs. Source of these receptors: a human donor in good health (CMV status not recorded). Some clones in this sample may be carry-over from other donors' samples.

The rearrangement links TRBV25-1 to TRBJ1-5; no clear D. V lost 5 bases and J 1 base, leaving 12 bases between the germline ends. The length of the CDR3 is 15 residues. The germline V gene encodes CDR1 MGHDK and CDR2 SYGVNS. The CDR3 here is CASSPLGVSNQPQHF. DNA for the CDR3: TGTGCCAGCAGTCCTTTGGGAGTAAGCAATCAGCCCCAGCATTTT.

CDR3 bases: TGTGCCAGCAGCCAATCTACGACCGGCTCCTACGAGCAGTACTTC. As protein: CASSQSTTGSYEQYF. The chain recombines TRBV4-2 with TRBJ2-7; no clear D. Trimming removed 2 bases at V and 0 bases at J, with 11 bases between. The CDR3 covers 15 residues. Germline V gene sequence: CDR1 LGHNA, CDR2 YNFKEQ.

Ten or more counts support this clonotype. The chain combines TRBV5-5 with TRBJ2-6; no definite D call. Per the germline V gene, CDR1 is SGHKS and CDR2 is YYEKEE (reference sequence). Deletions cut 4 bases from V and 0 bases from J, with 8 bases between. CDR3 length: 15 residues. The CDR3 DNA is TGTGCCAGCAGCCCTCAGTTCTCTGGGGCCAACGTCCTGACTTTC. This translates into CASSPQFSGANVLTF.

In its sample, this clonotype was seen many times. The V gene is TRBV7-8, the J gene TRBJ2-7; 7 bases line up with TRBD1. Germline CDR1 and CDR2: SGHVS and FQNEAQ. The CDR3 covers 14 residues. J was trimmed by 3 bases and V by 4 bases; bases with no gene match: 6. The CDR3, as DNA: TGTGCCAGCAGCTGGGGACAGACTTACTACGAGCAGTACTTC. Its translation: CASSWGQTYYEQYF. The variable domain in full, with the rest retrieved from reference TRBV7-8 and TRBJ2-7, is GAGVSQSPRYKVAKRGQDVALRCDPISGHVSLFWYQQALGQGPEFLTYFQNEAQLDKSGLPSDRFFAERPEGSVSTLKIQRTQQEDSAVYLCASSWGQTYYEQYFGPGTRLTVT.

This clonotype has at least ten counts. This chain joins TRBV12-3 or TRBV12-4 and TRBJ1-4; 7 bases line up with TRBD1. The J segment lost 7 bases and the V segment lost 7 bases, leaving 9 bases of the junction unmatched. The CDR3 is made up of 14 amino acids. The CDR3 coding sequence is TGTGCCAGCAAAACCGGGACAGACCGTGAAAAACTGTTTTTT. As protein: CASKTGTDREKLFF.

This clonotype was counted between two and nine times. The V gene is TRBV29-1, the J gene TRBJ1-2; 10 bases align to TRBD1. V gave up 4 bases and J gave up 5 bases; unmatched junction bases: 7. Per the germline V gene, CDR1 is SQVTM and CDR2 is ANQGSEA. The CDR3 has 14 residues. For the CDR3, the DNA is TGCAGCGTTGGCGACAGGGGGCTGGGGTATGGCTACACCTTC. It encodes CSVGDRGLGYGYTF. The full variable domain, completed using reference TRBV29-1 and TRBJ1-2, is SAVISQKPSRDICQRGTSLTIQCQVDSQVTMMFWYRQQPGQSLTLIATANQGSEATYESGFVIDKFPISRPNLTFSTLTVSNMSPEDSSIYLCSVGDRGLGYGYTFGSGTRLTVV.

This clonotype was seen more than once but under ten times. V is TRBV5-1 and J is TRBJ2-7; 8 bases agree with TRBD1. Germline-derived CDR1 and CDR2 are SGHRS and YFSETQ. The CDR3 length is 17 residues. Germline trimming cut 4 bases from V and 6 bases from J; bases unmatched to any gene: 18. The CDR3 loop reads CASSPTPDRALGGEQYF. The CDR3 coding sequence is TGCGCCAGCAGCCCTACTCCGGACAGGGCGCTTGGAGGCGAGCAGTACTTC.

CDR3 in DNA: TGTGCCAGCGGGCCCATGGGATCGAACTATGGCTACACCTTC. This encodes CASGPMGSNYGYTF. The chain employs TRBV27 and TRBJ1-2; D is undetermined. CDR3 length: 14 amino acids. Germline CDR1 reads MNHEY; CDR2 reads SMNVEV (reference sequence). V was shortened by 8 bases and J by 2 bases, with 15 bases between the two germline ends.

This clonotype was counted at least ten times. The rearrangement uses TRBV28 and TRBJ2-7; tentatively, D is TRBD2 (6 bases). Trimming took 6 bases from V and 4 from J, leaving 16 bases between them. This CDR3 contains 14 residues. CDR1 is MDHEN, CDR2 SYDVKM, per germline. The CDR3, as DNA: TGTGCCAGCAGATTGCCGGGAGAGAGATACGAGCAGTACTTC. Amino acid sequence: CASRLPGERYEQYF. The full variable domain, in which reference TRBV28 and TRBJ2-7 provide the parts outside the CDR3, is DVKVTQSSRYLVKRTGEKVFLECVQDMDHENMFWYRQDPGLGLRLIYFSYDVKMKEKGDIPEGYSVSREKKERFSLILESASTNQTSMYLCASRLPGERYEQYFGPGTRLTVT.

This clonotype was counted a few times. The rearrangement joins TRBV27 to TRBJ2-7; no reliable D call. Germline lookup yields CDR1 MNHEY and CDR2 SMNVEV (reference sequence). V lost 4 bases and J lost 0, with 16 bases in between. This CDR3 has 16 residues. The CDR3 DNA sequence: TGTGCCAGCAGTTACGCCCTTGTAGGCAGCTCCTACGAGCAGTACTTC. It yields the protein CASSYALVGSSYEQYF.

V is TRBV29-1 and J is TRBJ2-2; D may be TRBD2 (6 bases). V was pared by 2 bases and J by 2 bases, with 12 bases between. The CDR3 spans 15 residues. CDR1 and CDR2 (germline): SQVTM, ANQGSEA. The chain's CDR3 is CSVETRDSNTGELFF. DNA of the CDR3: TGCAGCGTTGAAACCCGGGACTCTAACACCGGGGAGCTGTTTTTT.

The chain has TRBV12-5 and TRBJ1-1, with D unclear. CDR3 length equals 14 residues. Trimming took off 0 bases at V and 2 bases at J, with 7 bases between the two ends. Germline lookup yields CDR1 LGHNT and CDR2 FRNRAP. In DNA, the CDR3 is TGTGCTAGTGGTTTGGTCGGCACCAACACTGAAGCTTTCTTT. It specifies CASGLVGTNTEAFF.

The rearrangement uses TRBV19 and TRBJ1-2, with 10 bases lining up with TRBD1. CDR1 is LNHDA and CDR2 is SQIVND in the germline V gene (reference sequence). The junction had 9 bases not matched to a gene; V was cut back by 7 bases and J by 4 bases. The CDR3 length is 15 residues. The CDR3 region has the DNA TGTGCCAGTATTTCTCGGGACAGGGGAGCCTATGGCTACACCTTC. Its protein product is CASISRDRGAYGYTF.

This clonotype was counted many times. V is TRBV11-2 and J is TRBJ1-3; D gene ambiguous. V gave up 2 bases and J gave up 0 bases, with 8 bases separating them. Per germline, CDR1 SGHAT and CDR2 FQNNGV. The CDR3 extends over 15 amino acids. The CDR3 DNA reads as TGTGCCAGCAGCTTATTTCAGGACTCTGGAAACACCATATATTTT. Protein product: CASSLFQDSGNTIYF.

This clonotype was detected ten times or more. V usage is TRBV7-9 and J usage is TRBJ1-1, with TRBD1 matching 10 bases. CDR3 length: 14 residues. Per germline, CDR1 SEHNR and CDR2 FQNEAQ (reference sequence). With V trimmed by 4 bases and J by 5 bases, 4 bases remained unmatched. DNA for the CDR3: TGTGCCAGCAGCTGGGACAGGGGAGGGACTGAAGCTTTCTTT. As protein: CASSWDRGGTEAFF.

This clonotype has a handful of counts. The V and J genes are TRBV15 and TRBJ2-1; TRBD2 is a possible D gene (5 bases). V shed 6 bases and J shed 6 bases, with 9 bases lying between them. Germline CDR1 LNHNV, CDR2 YYDKDF (reference sequence). The CDR3 consists of 12 residues. Here the CDR3 reads CATSASRNEQFF. The CDR3 coding sequence is TGTGCCACCAGTGCTAGCCGCAATGAGCAGTTCTTC.

Ten or more counts support this clonotype. The chain is built from TRBV7-6 and TRBJ2-2; 8 bases line up with TRBD1. V dropped 5 bases and J dropped 4; count of bases not matched to a gene: 6. The CDR3 is 15 amino acids. The germline V gene has CDR1 SGHVS and CDR2 FNYEAQ. The CDR3, as DNA: TGTGCCAGCAGCGACAGGGGTGGCGGCACCGGGGAGCTGTTTTTT. It translates to CASSDRGGGTGELFF.

This clonotype has just a few counts. The chain recombines TRBV10-3 with TRBJ2-1; D possibly corresponds to TRBD2 (6 bases). Germline V gene sequence: CDR1 ENHRY, CDR2 SYGVKD. The length of the CDR3 is 12 residues. The V end lost 8 bases, the J end lost 7 bases, and 12 bases lay between the germline ends. CDR3 sequence reads: CAIATRSNEQFF. The DNA of the CDR3 is TGTGCCATCGCGACTAGAAGTAATGAGCAGTTCTTC.

This clonotype appeared many times. The chain joins TRBV12-3 or TRBV12-4 to TRBJ1-5; 10 positions match TRBD1. The CDR3 extends over 18 amino acids. V shed 3 bases and J 1 base; nucleotides not matched to a gene: 9. This CDR3 reads CASSLVRQGARSNQPQHF. CDR3 DNA: TGTGCCAGCAGTTTGGTAAGACAGGGGGCGCGGAGCAATCAGCCCCAGCATTTT.

In this sample, this clonotype turned up a few times. The chain recombines TRBV2 with TRBJ2-5, with a weak D call TRBD1 (6 bases). The length of the CDR3 is 15 residues. Trimming took off 5 bases at V and 3 bases at J, with 16 bases between the two ends. Germline-derived CDR1 and CDR2 are SNHLY and FYNNEI. The CDR3 region is CASSPRLAGEETQYF. The CDR3 coding sequence is TGTGCCAGCAGTCCTCGTTTGGCAGGGGAAGAGACCCAGTACTTC.

Comment on this clonotype: A much more abundant neighbour one base away suggests this may be a read error. CDR3 protein: CASSLTLTKDTQSF. The CDR3 DNA is TGTGCCAGCAGCCTGACCCTGACGAAAGATACGCAGTCTTTT. V and J are TRBV6-1 and TRBJ2-3; D call uncertain. Germline V gene data show CDR1 as MNHNS and CDR2 as SASEGT. The CDR3 is made up of 14 amino acids.

This clonotype showed up just a few times. Mismatch with germline at one junction end may stem from a read error. This chain links TRBV20-1 with TRBJ1-3; D remains ambiguous. This CDR3 comprises 15 residues. Germline V lookup: CDR1 DFQATT, CDR2 SNEGSKA (reference sequence). The CDR3 region has the DNA TGCAGTGCTAGAATCGAGGGTGTACCTGGCAACACCATATATTTT. This gives the protein CSARIEGVPGNTIYF.

CDR3 nucleotides: TGTGCCACCGATAAAGGGGTTCGGAACGAGCAGTACTTC. Amino acid sequence: CATDKGVRNEQYF. The chain has TRBV7-9 and TRBJ2-7; TRBD1 might be the D (5 bases). The ends were cut back, 10 bases at V and 5 bases at J, with 18 bases in the middle. Germline V gene data show CDR1 as SEHNR and CDR2 as FQNEAQ (reference sequence). The CDR3 has 13 residues.

The sample holds a few counts of this clonotype. V is TRBV9 and J is TRBJ1-2; the match to TRBD1 covers 12 bases. Germline loops: CDR1 SGDLS, CDR2 YYNGEE. The ends lost 3 bases at V and 8 bases at J; junction bases unmatched: 5. This CDR3 is built from 14 residues. The CDR3 loop is CASSEGQGAIGYTF. CDR3 bases: TGTGCCAGCAGCGAGGGACAGGGGGCAATAGGCTACACCTTC.

This clonotype was recorded many times. V and J are TRBV7-9 and TRBJ2-1; the D gene is possibly TRBD2 (5 bases). CDR3 length: 13 residues. CDR1 and CDR2 (germline): SEHNR, FQNEAQ (reference sequence). Deletions cut 3 bases from V and 8 bases from J, with 11 bases between. Here the CDR3 reads CASSLRTHHEQFF. The CDR3 nucleotides are TGTGCCAGCAGCTTGAGGACTCACCATGAGCAGTTCTTC.

This clonotype was counted only a few times. The V call is TRBV20-1, the J call TRBJ2-1; 9 nucleotides align to TRBD1. CDR1 is DFQATT, CDR2 SNEGSKA, per germline (reference sequence). The CDR3 is 14 residues long. V dropped 4 bases and J dropped 7; count of bases not matched to a gene: 8. CDR3 sequence reads: CSANPGQGLNEQFF. The DNA for the CDR3 is TGCAGTGCTAACCCGGGACAGGGCCTAAATGAGCAGTTCTTC.

This clonotype has ten or more counts. The V gene is TRBV20-1, the J gene TRBJ1-3; D is ambiguous. V shed 0 bases and J shed 3 bases, with 3 bases lying between them. Germline CDR1 and CDR2: DFQATT and SNEGSKA (reference sequence). This CDR3 comprises 12 residues. CDR3 residues: CSARESGNTIYF. DNA of the CDR3: TGCAGTGCTAGAGAAAGTGGAAACACCATATATTTT.

The V and J genes are TRBV6-2 or TRBV6-3 and TRBJ1-1; 7 bases agree with TRBD1. Germline CDR1 reads MNHEY; CDR2 reads SVGEGT. Germline trimming cut 2 bases from V and 4 bases from J; bases unmatched to any gene: 7. The CDR3 sequence is 15 residues long. Here the CDR3 reads CASSYRGLVSTEAFF. CDR3 DNA: TGTGCCAGCAGTTACAGGGGGCTGGTGAGCACTGAAGCTTTCTTT.

The V gene is TRBV6-2 or TRBV6-3, the J gene TRBJ2-4; D remains unclear. The CDR3 covers 13 residues. V lost 6 bases to trimming and J lost 0 bases, with 6 bases between them. Germline CDR1 reads MNHEY; CDR2 reads SVGEGT. The DNA for the CDR3 is TGTGCCAGCAGAGAGGTAGCCAAAAACATTCAGTACTTC. Protein: CASREVAKNIQYF.

At least ten counts were recorded for this clonotype. The genes are TRBV7-9 and TRBJ1-2; possible D gene TRBD1, 5 bases. CDR1 SEHNR and CDR2 FQNEAQ come from the germline V gene (reference sequence). This CDR3 spans 15 amino acids. V was shortened by 6 bases and J by 1 base, with 15 bases between the two germline ends. DNA for the CDR3: TGTGCCAGCAGTAGAGACAGACTGCTTAACTATGGCTACACCTTC. Translating it yields CASSRDRLLNYGYTF.